These 6 T cell receptor beta chains originate from one sample sequenced in a study of CD8 T cells in Susac syndrome. Random hexamers were used to reverse transcribe an amount of roughly 0.45 to 1 ug RNA. TCRdb itself ran the immunoSEQ multiplex PCR reads through MiXCR, one entry per CDR3 protein. The sample lists about 150,000 distinct CDR3 sequences; about 95% were seen once. Sequenced input: CD4+ T cells from PBMCs. The receptors were sampled from a human donor with Susac syndrome.

This clonotype came up a few times. The chain links TRBV12-3 or TRBV12-4 to TRBJ2-1; D may correspond to TRBD1 or TRBD2 (5 bases each). Trimming took off 4 bases at V and 2 bases at J, with 9 bases between the two ends. The CDR3 is 14 amino acids. The CDR3 region has the DNA TGTGCCAGCAGTTCGGGGCCGACCTACAATGAGCAGTTCTTC. It yields the protein CASSSGPTYNEQFF.

The table lists this clonotype with a count of one. The rearrangement uses TRBV3-1 and TRBJ1-1; possibly TRBD1 for D (6 bases). The germline V gene encodes CDR1 LGHDT and CDR2 YNNKEL (reference sequence). V lost 1 base and J 4 bases, leaving 10 bases between the germline ends. The CDR3 loop spans 14 amino acids. The CDR3 loop reads CASSQGGRSTEAFF. Here the CDR3 DNA reads TGTGCCAGCAGCCAAGGGGGGCGGAGCACTGAAGCTTTCTTT. The complete variable domain, with remaining parts taken from reference TRBV3-1 and TRBJ1-1, reads DTAVSQTPKYLVTQMGNDKSIKCEQNLGHDTMYWYKQDSKKFLKIMFSYNNKELIINETVPNRFSPKSPDKAHLNLHINSLELGDSAVYFCASSQGGRSTEAFFGQGTRLTVV.

The chain links TRBV6-1 to TRBJ2-7, with 7 bases that match TRBD1. The CDR3 extends over 16 amino acids. The J segment lost 2 bases and the V segment lost 6 bases, leaving 13 bases of the junction unmatched. Germline V lookup: CDR1 MNHNS, CDR2 SASEGT. CDR3 coding DNA: TGTGCCAGCAGGGGAGCAAGACAGGGACGGACCTACGAGCAGTACTTC. This sequence encodes CASRGARQGRTYEQYF.

J is TRBJ2-1 and V is TRBV27, with D tentatively TRBD1 (5 bases). The V end was cut by 2 bases, the J end by 7 bases, with 12 bases between. CDR1 is MNHEY, CDR2 SMNVEV, per germline (reference sequence). The length of the CDR3 is 14 residues. The CDR3 spells CASSLRGAVNEQFF. The DNA of the CDR3 is TGTGCCAGCAGTTTACGTGGGGCGGTAAATGAGCAGTTCTTC.

The rearrangement uses TRBV7-9 and TRBJ2-2; no reliable D call. This CDR3 comprises 13 residues. Germline CDR1 and CDR2: SEHNR and FQNEAQ (reference sequence). Between the trimmed V and J ends, which lost 5 bases and 6 bases, there was a span of 10 bases. CDR3 residues: CASSVDSPGELFF. Written as DNA, the CDR3 is TGTGCCAGCAGCGTCGACTCACCCGGGGAGCTGTTTTTT.

This chain joins TRBV29-1 and TRBJ2-5; 7 bases line up with TRBD1. The CDR3 is made up of 13 amino acids. Trimming removed 4 bases from V and 9 bases from J; junction bases left unmatched: 11. From germline, CDR1 is SQVTM and CDR2 ANQGSEA. CDR3 DNA sequence: TGCAGCGTTGTTCCGGGACAGATCGCGGCCCAGTACTTC. This codes for CSVVPGQIAAQYF.